This T cell receptor (beta chain) stems from a study of T-cell reconstitution after alpha-beta-depleted transplantation in children. A TCRbeta library incorporating unique molecular identifiers was prepared. TCRdb passed the PCR reads through MiXCR, listing each CDR3 protein once. The table lists about 230,000 distinct CDR3 sequences, 9.7% of them singletons. This clonotype appeared many times. The CDR3 totals 16 residues. V dropped 5 bases and J dropped 9; count of bases not matched to a gene: 14. Germline CDR1 reads SGHRS; CDR2 reads YFSETQ. The TCR was taken from a human donor who donated a stem cell graft to a child with SCID. Sequenced material: PBMCs from the stem cell graft donor, taken from the stem cell graft. This sequence joins TRBV5-1 and TRBJ2-1, with 10 positions matching TRBD1. DNA for the CDR3: TGCGCCAGCAGTTCTAGAAGGGACAGGGGTTCCGGTGAGCAGTTCTTC. Its translation: CASSSRRDRGSGEQFF.